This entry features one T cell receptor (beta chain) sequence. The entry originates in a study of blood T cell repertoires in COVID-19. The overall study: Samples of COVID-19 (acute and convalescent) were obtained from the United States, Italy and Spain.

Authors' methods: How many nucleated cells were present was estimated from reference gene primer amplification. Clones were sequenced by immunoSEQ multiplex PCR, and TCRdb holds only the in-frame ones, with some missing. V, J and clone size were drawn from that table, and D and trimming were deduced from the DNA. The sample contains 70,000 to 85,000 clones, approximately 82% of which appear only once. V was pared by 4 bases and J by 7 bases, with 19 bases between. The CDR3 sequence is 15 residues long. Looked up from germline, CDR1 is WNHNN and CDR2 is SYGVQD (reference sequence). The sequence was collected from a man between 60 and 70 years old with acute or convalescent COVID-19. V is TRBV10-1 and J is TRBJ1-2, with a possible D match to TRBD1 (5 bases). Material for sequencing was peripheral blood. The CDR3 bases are TGCGCCAGCAGTGGGGCCTGGACGGAGGGGCCTGGCTACACCTTC. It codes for CASSGAWTEGPGYTF.